A selection of T cell receptor beta chains follows, all from one sample in a study of Graves' ophthalmopathy and Graves' hyperthyroidism. MiXCR, applied by TCRdb to the multiplex PCR reads, yields one record per CDR3 protein. The sample yields 400,000 to 450,000 distinct CDR3 sequences, under 25% seen once. The sequencing sample was made of peripheral blood. These receptors originate from a woman aged 18-29 years with stable Graves' hyperthyroidism. Each CDR3 is given with its conserved first and last residue. Each record gives: clone size, J gene, D gene, V gene, CDR3 protein, CDR3 DNA. A D gene is named only where the DNA matches it firmly. Expanded clones are given a class, and other clones once, few, many or no size at all.

clone_size: few; j_call: TRBJ1-2; d_call: .; v_call: TRBV7-8; cdr3_aa: CASSLPEQGRYTF; cdr3_nt: TGTGCCAGCAGCTTACCTGAGCAGGGGCGCTACACCTTC
clone_size: few; j_call: TRBJ2-7; d_call: .; v_call: TRBV7-8; cdr3_aa: CASSLAVGAGDEQYF; cdr3_nt: TGTGCCAGCAGCTTAGCTGTGGGAGCAGGGGACGAGCAGTACTTC
clone_size: many; j_call: TRBJ2-2; d_call: .; v_call: TRBV25-1; cdr3_aa: CASSNPAGELFF; cdr3_nt: TGTGCCAGCAGTAACCCCGCCGGGGAGCTGTTTTTT
clone_size: many; j_call: TRBJ2-7; d_call: .; v_call: TRBV20-1; cdr3_aa: CSARAAAEAYEQYF; cdr3_nt: TGCAGTGCTCGAGCCGCAGCGGAAGCTTACGAGCAGTACTTC
clone_size: many; j_call: TRBJ1-2; d_call: .; v_call: TRBV29-1; cdr3_aa: CSVESENYGYTF; cdr3_nt: TGCAGCGTTGAATCGGAGAACTATGGCTACACCTTC
clone_size: many; j_call: TRBJ1-1; d_call: .; v_call: TRBV7-2; cdr3_aa: CASSPYLTGGGEAFF; cdr3_nt: TGTGCCAGCAGCCCCTACCTCACCGGTGGGGGAGAAGCTTTCTTT
clone_size: many; j_call: TRBJ1-1; d_call: .; v_call: TRBV19; cdr3_aa: CASNYPGTEAFF; cdr3_nt: TGTGCCAGTAATTATCCCGGCACTGAAGCTTTCTTT
clone_size: many; j_call: TRBJ1-5; d_call: .; v_call: TRBV25-1; cdr3_aa: CASSDRSEGFNQPQHF; cdr3_nt: TGTGCCAGCAGTGACCGATCGGAAGGATTCAATCAGCCCCAGCATTTT
clone_size: many; j_call: TRBJ2-5; d_call: TRBD2; v_call: TRBV4-1; cdr3_aa: CASSQVTSGRSGETQYF; cdr3_nt: TGCGCCAGCAGCCAAGTTACTAGCGGGAGGAGTGGAGAGACCCAGTACTTC
clone_size: .; j_call: TRBJ2-7; d_call: .; v_call: TRBV7-2; cdr3_aa: CASSPDSRNTYEQYF; cdr3_nt: TGTGCCAGCAGCCCAGACTCTAGGAACACCTACGAGCAGTACTTC
clone_size: many; j_call: TRBJ2-7; d_call: .; v_call: TRBV15; cdr3_aa: CATRPDFSYEQYF; cdr3_nt: TGTGCCACCAGACCCGATTTCTCCTACGAGCAGTACTTC
clone_size: .; j_call: TRBJ1-2; d_call: TRBD1; v_call: TRBV6-5; cdr3_aa: CASSYHGQARGYTF; cdr3_nt: TGTGCCAGCAGTTACCACGGACAGGCCCGGGGCTACACCTTC
clone_size: many; j_call: TRBJ1-2; d_call: .; v_call: TRBV6-2/TRBV6-3; cdr3_aa: CASSYRRDYGYTF; cdr3_nt: TGTGCCAGCAGTTATAGACGGGATTATGGCTACACCTTC
clone_size: many; j_call: TRBJ1-5; d_call: .; v_call: TRBV6-2/TRBV6-3; cdr3_aa: CASSYLLGASNQPQHF; cdr3_nt: TGTGCCAGCAGTTACCTGCTGGGGGCGAGCAATCAGCCCCAGCATTTT
clone_size: many; j_call: TRBJ2-7; d_call: .; v_call: TRBV7-9; cdr3_aa: CASSLVTRGYEQYF; cdr3_nt: TGTGCCAGCAGCTTAGTTACCCGAGGCTACGAGCAGTACTTC
clone_size: .; j_call: TRBJ1-1; d_call: .; v_call: TRBV2; cdr3_aa: CAMGNTEAFF; cdr3_nt: TGTGCCATGGGGAACACTGAAGCTTTCTTT
clone_size: many; j_call: TRBJ2-1; d_call: .; v_call: TRBV11-2; cdr3_aa: CASSVIGVNEQFF; cdr3_nt: TGTGCCAGCAGTGTAATCGGGGTGAATGAGCAGTTCTTC
clone_size: many; j_call: TRBJ1-5; d_call: .; v_call: TRBV11-2; cdr3_aa: CASSRLLAGSNQPQHF; cdr3_nt: TGTGCCAGCAGCCGACTCTTGGCAGGGTCCAATCAGCCCCAGCATTTT
clone_size: many; j_call: TRBJ2-7; d_call: .; v_call: TRBV12-3/TRBV12-4; cdr3_aa: CASSFRPVQSYEQYF; cdr3_nt: TGTGCCAGCAGTTTCCGGCCAGTGCAATCCTACGAGCAGTACTTC
clone_size: many; j_call: TRBJ2-5; d_call: TRBD2; v_call: TRBV6-2/TRBV6-3; cdr3_aa: CASSPFRLAGGKYQETQYF; cdr3_nt: TGTGCCAGCAGCCCCTTCCGACTAGCGGGGGGAAAGTACCAAGAGACCCAGTACTTC
clone_size: few; j_call: TRBJ1-1; d_call: TRBD1; v_call: TRBV6-5; cdr3_aa: CASSYPGQDKAFF; cdr3_nt: TGTGCCAGCAGTTACCCTGGACAGGATAAAGCTTTCTTT
clone_size: few; j_call: TRBJ2-5; d_call: .; v_call: TRBV6-1; cdr3_aa: CASSDEGWRETQYF; cdr3_nt: TGTGCCAGCAGTGACGAGGGATGGAGAGAGACCCAGTACTTC
clone_size: many; j_call: TRBJ2-5; d_call: TRBD2; v_call: TRBV29-1; cdr3_aa: CSVERGAGVMKETQYF; cdr3_nt: TGCAGCGTTGAAAGGGGAGCGGGAGTCATGAAAGAGACCCAGTACTTC
clone_size: many; j_call: TRBJ2-7; d_call: TRBD1; v_call: TRBV6-1; cdr3_aa: CASSRPGQIPYEQYF; cdr3_nt: TGTGCCAGCAGTCGACCGGGACAGATCCCCTACGAGCAGTACTTC
clone_size: many; j_call: TRBJ1-3; d_call: .; v_call: TRBV29-1; cdr3_aa: CSGSGSGNTIYF; cdr3_nt: TGCAGCGGCAGCGGCTCTGGAAACACCATATATTTT
clone_size: many; j_call: TRBJ2-2; d_call: .; v_call: TRBV12-3/TRBV12-4; cdr3_aa: CASFPGLNTGELFF; cdr3_nt: TGTGCCAGCTTTCCGGGCCTGAACACCGGGGAGCTGTTTTTT
clone_size: few; j_call: TRBJ1-1; d_call: TRBD1; v_call: TRBV14; cdr3_aa: CASSSFTGGLNTEAFF; cdr3_nt: TGTGCCAGCAGCTCGTTCACAGGGGGCCTGAACACTGAAGCTTTCTTT
clone_size: many; j_call: TRBJ2-7; d_call: TRBD1; v_call: TRBV28; cdr3_aa: CASSFDRVYEQYF; cdr3_nt: TGTGCCAGCAGTTTCGACAGGGTCTACGAGCAGTACTTC
clone_size: few; j_call: TRBJ2-2; d_call: TRBD1; v_call: TRBV9; cdr3_aa: CASSQGTGALLVAGELFF; cdr3_nt: TGTGCCAGCAGCCAGGGGACAGGGGCCCTCCTAGTCGCCGGGGAGCTGTTTTTT
clone_size: many; j_call: TRBJ2-7; d_call: TRBD2; v_call: TRBV28; cdr3_aa: CASSLIAGLSYEQYF; cdr3_nt: TGTGCCAGCAGTTTAATAGCGGGACTCTCCTACGAGCAGTACTTC
clone_size: many; j_call: TRBJ1-1; d_call: .; v_call: TRBV28; cdr3_aa: CASTRGVTNEAFF; cdr3_nt: TGTGCCAGCACCCGTGGGGTCACCAATGAAGCTTTCTTT
clone_size: many; j_call: TRBJ1-2; d_call: .; v_call: TRBV30; cdr3_aa: CAWSHGQRYGYTF; cdr3_nt: TGTGCCTGGAGCCACGGACAGCGCTATGGCTACACCTTC
clone_size: .; j_call: TRBJ2-4; d_call: TRBD2; v_call: TRBV27; cdr3_aa: CASSPAGVKNIQYF; cdr3_nt: TGTGCCAGCAGTCCCGCGGGAGTCAAAAACATTCAGTACTTC
clone_size: many; j_call: TRBJ1-1; d_call: TRBD1; v_call: TRBV24-1; cdr3_aa: CATGDSLNTEAFF; cdr3_nt: TGTGCCACCGGGGACAGCCTGAACACTGAAGCTTTCTTT
clone_size: many; j_call: TRBJ2-2; d_call: TRBD2; v_call: TRBV29-1; cdr3_aa: CSVATSGSTGELFF; cdr3_nt: TGCAGCGTTGCGACTAGCGGGAGCACCGGGGAGCTGTTTTTT
clone_size: .; j_call: TRBJ2-2; d_call: TRBD2; v_call: TRBV14; cdr3_aa: CASRPRTSGNTGELFF; cdr3_nt: TGTGCCAGCCGACCTAGGACTAGCGGTAACACCGGGGAGCTGTTTTTT
clone_size: .; j_call: TRBJ2-1; d_call: TRBD2; v_call: TRBV11-2; cdr3_aa: CASSYISGRAIFSYNEQFF; cdr3_nt: TGTGCCAGCAGCTATATAAGCGGGAGGGCCATATTCTCCTACAATGAGCAGTTCTTC
clone_size: .; j_call: TRBJ1-2; d_call: TRBD1; v_call: TRBV4-1; cdr3_aa: CASSQVSPDRGHGYTF; cdr3_nt: TGCGCCAGCAGCCAAGTATCACCGGACAGGGGCCATGGCTACACCTTC
clone_size: many; j_call: TRBJ1-1; d_call: TRBD1; v_call: TRBV2; cdr3_aa: CASRPWTGKGTEAFF; cdr3_nt: TGTGCCAGCAGGCCTTGGACAGGGAAGGGCACTGAAGCTTTCTTT
clone_size: many; j_call: TRBJ2-7; d_call: TRBD2; v_call: TRBV28; cdr3_aa: CASRGLAGAKQYF; cdr3_nt: TGTGCCAGCAGGGGACTAGCGGGAGCAAAGCAGTACTTC
clone_size: few; j_call: TRBJ1-6; d_call: .; v_call: TRBV10-2; cdr3_aa: CASRPAWPNSPLHF; cdr3_nt: TGCGCCAGCAGGCCCGCTTGGCCGAATTCACCCCTCCACTTT
clone_size: .; j_call: TRBJ2-2; d_call: .; v_call: TRBV15; cdr3_aa: CATSRVGGTGELFF; cdr3_nt: TGTGCCACCAGCAGAGTGGGCGGGACCGGGGAGCTGTTTTTT
clone_size: .; j_call: TRBJ2-5; d_call: .; v_call: TRBV20-1; cdr3_aa: CSASRDSPQETQYF; cdr3_nt: TGCAGTGCCAGCCGGGACTCGCCCCAAGAGACCCAGTACTTC
clone_size: .; j_call: TRBJ1-1; d_call: .; v_call: TRBV27; cdr3_aa: CASSLHRLNTEAFF; cdr3_nt: TGTGCCAGCAGTTTGCACAGACTGAACACTGAAGCTTTCTTT
clone_size: .; j_call: TRBJ2-7; d_call: TRBD2; v_call: TRBV12-3/TRBV12-4; cdr3_aa: CASSQGAGLAGRHEQYF; cdr3_nt: TGTGCCAGCAGTCAGGGGGCGGGACTAGCGGGAAGACACGAGCAGTACTTC
clone_size: many; j_call: TRBJ1-6; d_call: .; v_call: TRBV7-8; cdr3_aa: CASSPTANSPLHF; cdr3_nt: TGTGCCAGCAGCCCGACAGCAAATTCACCCCTCCACTTT
clone_size: many; j_call: TRBJ2-5; d_call: TRBD2; v_call: TRBV28; cdr3_aa: CASSPAGRGRETQYF; cdr3_nt: TGTGCCAGCAGCCCAGCCGGGAGGGGACGGGAGACCCAGTACTTC
clone_size: many; j_call: TRBJ1-1; d_call: .; v_call: TRBV6-5; cdr3_aa: CASSYSRVGTEAFF; cdr3_nt: TGTGCCAGCAGTTACTCGAGAGTGGGGACTGAAGCTTTCTTT
clone_size: .; j_call: TRBJ2-7; d_call: .; v_call: TRBV24-1; cdr3_aa: CATSGQNYEQYF; cdr3_nt: TGTGCCACCTCCGGACAGAACTACGAGCAGTACTTC